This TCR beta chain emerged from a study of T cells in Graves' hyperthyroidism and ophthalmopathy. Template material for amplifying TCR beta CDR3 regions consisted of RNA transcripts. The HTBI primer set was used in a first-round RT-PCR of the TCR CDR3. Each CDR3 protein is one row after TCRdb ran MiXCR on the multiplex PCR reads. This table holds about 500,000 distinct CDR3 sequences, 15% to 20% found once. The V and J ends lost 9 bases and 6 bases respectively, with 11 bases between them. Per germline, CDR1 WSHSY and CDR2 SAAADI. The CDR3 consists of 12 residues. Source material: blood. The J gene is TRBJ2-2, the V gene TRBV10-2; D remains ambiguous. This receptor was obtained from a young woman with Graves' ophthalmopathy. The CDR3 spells CASALLPGELFF. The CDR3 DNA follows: TGCGCCAGTGCGCTTCTACCCGGGGAGCTGTTTTTT.